Listed below are T cell receptor beta chains from one sample, sequenced in a study of cytomegalovirus exposure and HLA in healthy donors. Profiled with immunoSEQ multiplex PCR; TCRdb holds only in-frame clones, not every one. This sample yields 85,000 to 100,000 clones, of which more than 60% are seen a single time; about 8% belongs to the top ten. Input material: PBMCs. All receptors come from a human donor in good health. CDR3s include the opening cysteine and the closing phenylalanine or tryptophan. Fields, in order: CDR3 length, V gene, clone size, D gene, J gene, CDR3 protein. D genes are given only for firm matches. Clone size, where shown, is once, few, many, or a class for clones that have expanded.

>15|TRBV9|NA|NA|TRBJ1-5
CASSVAGKGDQPQHF
>16|TRBV5-6|once|TRBD1|TRBJ1-3
CASSLGTGGSTWTIYF
>15|TRBV5-6|NA|NA|TRBJ2-1
CASTSTGPGVNEQFF
>12|TRBV5-1|NA|NA|TRBJ2-5
CASSLAQETQYF
>15|TRBV6-1|NA|TRBD1|TRBJ1-5
CASNSQTGQNQPQHF
>14|TRBV5-1|NA|TRBD1|TRBJ2-5
CASTGTGGEETQYF
>14|TRBV5-4|NA|TRBD1|TRBJ1-6
CASTRDRVGSPLHF
>14|TRBV30|NA|NA|TRBJ2-2
CAWMGTPNTGELFF
>13|TRBV19|NA|TRBD1|TRBJ1-2
CASTPRDSLGYTF
>15|TRBV5-1|NA|TRBD1|TRBJ1-3
CASSLGTGSGNTIYF
>16|TRBV9|NA|NA|NA
CASSPQGAGLSYEQYF
>13|TRBV6-5|NA|NA|TRBJ1-2
CASSYDSNYGYTF
>15|TRBV6-5|NA|TRBD1|TRBJ1-4
CASSYQGDRGEKLFF
>15|TRBV27|NA|NA|TRBJ1-4
CASGVGGLINEKLFF
>16|TRBV5-5|NA|TRBD1|TRBJ2-3
CASSRDRTQNTDTQYF
>15|TRBV2|NA|NA|TRBJ2-2
CASLRDNANTGELFF
>11|TRBV30|NA|NA|TRBJ2-5
CAWSVLETQYF
>15|TRBV19|NA|NA|TRBJ1-2
CASSQQGEGSDGYTF
>14|TRBV13|NA|TRBD1|TRBJ1-4
CASLDRDGGEKLFF
>13|TRBV25-1|few|TRBD1|TRBJ2-7
CASRDRGYHEQYF
>14|TRBV7-2|NA|NA|TRBJ1-3
CASSSGTTEDTIYF
>11|TRBV19|NA|NA|TRBJ2-5
CASSQGETQYF
>14|TRBV6-6|NA|TRBD1|TRBJ1-2
CASQRGQGARGYTF
>14|TRBV15|once|NA|TRBJ1-1
CATSPRGLRTEAFF
>15|TRBV4-1|once|NA|TRBJ1-1
CATTRVEGSNTEAFF
>16|TRBV7-2|NA|NA|TRBJ2-3
CASSQSGGISTDTQYF
>13|TRBV5-4|NA|TRBD1|TRBJ1-1
CASSLDRQGEAFF